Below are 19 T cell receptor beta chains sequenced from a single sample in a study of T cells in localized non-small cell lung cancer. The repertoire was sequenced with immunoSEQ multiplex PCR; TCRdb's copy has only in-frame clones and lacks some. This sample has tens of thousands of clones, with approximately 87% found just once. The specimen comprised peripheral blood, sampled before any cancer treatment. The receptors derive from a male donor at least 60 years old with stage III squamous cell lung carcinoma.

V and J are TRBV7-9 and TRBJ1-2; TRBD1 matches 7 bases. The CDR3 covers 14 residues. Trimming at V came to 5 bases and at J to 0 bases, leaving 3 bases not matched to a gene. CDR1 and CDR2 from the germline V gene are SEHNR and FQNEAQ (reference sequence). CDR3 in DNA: TGTGCCAGCAGCAGACAGGGTTCTAACTATGGCTACACCTTC. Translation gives CASSRQGSNYGYTF. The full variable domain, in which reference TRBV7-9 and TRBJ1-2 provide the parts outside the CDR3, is DTGVSQNPRHKITKRGQNVTFRCDPISEHNRLYWYRQTLGQGPEFLTYFQNEAQLEKSRLLSDRFSAERPKGSFSTLEIQRTEQGDSAMYLCASSRQGSNYGYTFGSGTRLTVV.

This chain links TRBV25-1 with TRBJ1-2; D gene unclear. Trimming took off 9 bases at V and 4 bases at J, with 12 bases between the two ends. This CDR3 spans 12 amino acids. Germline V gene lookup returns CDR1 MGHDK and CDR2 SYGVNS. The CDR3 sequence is CASSDGLYGYTF. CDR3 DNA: TGTGCCAGTTCGGACGGACTCTATGGCTACACCTTC.

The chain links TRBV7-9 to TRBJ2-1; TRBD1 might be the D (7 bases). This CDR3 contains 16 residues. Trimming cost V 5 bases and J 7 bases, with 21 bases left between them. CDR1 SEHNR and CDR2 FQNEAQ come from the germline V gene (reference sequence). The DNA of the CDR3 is TGTGCCAGCAGCCGGTTGGCGCCGGGGGACAGAAATGAGCAGTTCTTC. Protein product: CASSRLAPGDRNEQFF.

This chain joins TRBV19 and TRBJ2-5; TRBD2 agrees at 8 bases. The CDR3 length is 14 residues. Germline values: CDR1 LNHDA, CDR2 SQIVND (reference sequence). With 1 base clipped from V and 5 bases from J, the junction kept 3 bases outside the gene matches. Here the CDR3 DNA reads TGTGCCAGTAGTATAGGGCGGGGGGCCGAGACCCAGTACTTC. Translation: CASSIGRGAETQYF.

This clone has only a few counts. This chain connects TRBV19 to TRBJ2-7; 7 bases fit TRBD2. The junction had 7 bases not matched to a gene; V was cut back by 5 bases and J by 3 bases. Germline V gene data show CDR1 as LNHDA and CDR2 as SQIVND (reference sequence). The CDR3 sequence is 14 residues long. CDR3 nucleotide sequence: TGTGCCAGTAGTCACCGGGACTACGGCTACGAGCAGTACTTC. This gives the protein CASSHRDYGYEQYF. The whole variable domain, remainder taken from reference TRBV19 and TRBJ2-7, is DGGITQSPKYLFRKEGQNVTLSCEQNLNHDAMYWYRQDPGQGLRLIYYSQIVNDFQKGDIAEGYSVSREKKESFPLTVTSAQKNPTAFYLCASSHRDYGYEQYFGPGTRLTVT.

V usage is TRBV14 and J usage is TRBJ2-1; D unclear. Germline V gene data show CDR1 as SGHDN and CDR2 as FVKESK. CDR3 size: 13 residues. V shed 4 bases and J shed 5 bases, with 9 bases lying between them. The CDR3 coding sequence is TGTGCCAGCAGCCCCTTACGAGACAATGAGCAGTTCTTC. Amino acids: CASSPLRDNEQFF. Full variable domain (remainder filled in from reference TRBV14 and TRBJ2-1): EAGVTQFPSHSVIEKGQTVTLRCDPISGHDNLYWYRRVMGKEIKFLLHFVKESKQDESGMPNNRFLAERTGGTYSTLKVQPAELEDSGVYFCASSPLRDNEQFFGPGTRLTVL.

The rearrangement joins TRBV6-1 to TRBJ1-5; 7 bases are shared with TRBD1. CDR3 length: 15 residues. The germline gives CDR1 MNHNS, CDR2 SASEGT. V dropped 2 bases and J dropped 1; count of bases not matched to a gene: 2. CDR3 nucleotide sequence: TGTGCCAGCAGTGAATCGGGACAGAGCAATCAGCCCCAGCATTTT. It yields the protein CASSESGQSNQPQHF.

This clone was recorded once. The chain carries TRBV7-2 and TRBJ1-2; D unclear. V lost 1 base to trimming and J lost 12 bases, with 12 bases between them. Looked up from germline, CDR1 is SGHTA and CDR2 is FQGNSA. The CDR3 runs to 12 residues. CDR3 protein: CASSLDTLLHTF. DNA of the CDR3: TGTGCCAGCAGCTTAGATACCTTGCTCCACACCTTC.

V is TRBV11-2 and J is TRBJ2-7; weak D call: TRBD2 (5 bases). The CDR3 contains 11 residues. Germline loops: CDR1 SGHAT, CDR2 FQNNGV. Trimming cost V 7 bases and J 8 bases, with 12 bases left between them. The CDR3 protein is CASTFPGKQYV. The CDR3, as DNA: TGTGCCAGCACCTTCCCGGGAAAGCAGTACGTC.

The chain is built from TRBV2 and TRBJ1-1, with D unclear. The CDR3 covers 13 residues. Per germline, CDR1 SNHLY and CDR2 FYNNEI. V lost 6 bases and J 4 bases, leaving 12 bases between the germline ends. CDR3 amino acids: CASRAGLSTEAFF. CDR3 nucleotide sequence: TGTGCCAGCAGGGCGGGATTGAGCACTGAAGCTTTCTTT.

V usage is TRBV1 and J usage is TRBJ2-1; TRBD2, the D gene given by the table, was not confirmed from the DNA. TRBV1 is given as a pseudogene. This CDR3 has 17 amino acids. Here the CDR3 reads CTSGRLGLASSYNEQFF. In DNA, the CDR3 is TGCACCAGCGGCCGGTTGGGACTCGCGAGCTCCTACAATGAGCAGTTCTTC.

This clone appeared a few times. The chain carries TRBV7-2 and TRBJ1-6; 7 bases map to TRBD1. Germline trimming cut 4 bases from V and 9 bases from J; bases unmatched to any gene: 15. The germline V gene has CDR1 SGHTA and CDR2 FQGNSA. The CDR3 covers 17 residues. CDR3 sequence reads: CASSSHDRAGKSSPLHF. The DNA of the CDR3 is TGTGCCAGCAGCTCCCACGACAGGGCCGGTAAGAGTTCACCCCTCCACTTT.

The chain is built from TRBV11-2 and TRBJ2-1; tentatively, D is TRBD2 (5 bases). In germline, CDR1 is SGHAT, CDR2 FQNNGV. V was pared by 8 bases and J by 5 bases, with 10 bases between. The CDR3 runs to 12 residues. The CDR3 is CASRGLHNEQFF. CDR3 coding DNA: TGTGCCAGCCGCGGGCTCCACAATGAGCAGTTCTTC. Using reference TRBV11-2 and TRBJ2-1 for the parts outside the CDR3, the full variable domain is EAGVAQSPRYKIIEKRQSVAFWCNPISGHATLYWYQQILGQGPKLLIQFQNNGVVDDSQLPKDRFSAERLKGVDSTLKIQPAKLEDSAVYLCASRGLHNEQFFGPGTRLTVL.

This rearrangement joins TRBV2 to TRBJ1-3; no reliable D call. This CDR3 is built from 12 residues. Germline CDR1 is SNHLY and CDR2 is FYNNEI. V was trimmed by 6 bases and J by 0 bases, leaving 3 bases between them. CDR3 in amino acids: CASSGSGNTIYF. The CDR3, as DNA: TGTGCCAGCAGCGGCTCTGGAAACACCATATATTTT.

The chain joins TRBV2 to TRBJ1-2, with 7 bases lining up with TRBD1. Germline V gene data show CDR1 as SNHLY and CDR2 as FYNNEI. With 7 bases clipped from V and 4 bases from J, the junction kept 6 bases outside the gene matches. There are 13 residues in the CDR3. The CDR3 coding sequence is TGTGCCAGCAAACCCAGGGGGGGCTATGGCTACACCTTC. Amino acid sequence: CASKPRGGYGYTF. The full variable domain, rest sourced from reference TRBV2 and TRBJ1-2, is EPEVTQTPSHQVTQMGQEVILRCVPISNHLYFYWYRQILGQKVEFLVSFYNNEISEKSEIFDDQFSVERPDGSNFTLKIRSTKLEDSAMYFCASKPRGGYGYTFGSGTRLTVV.

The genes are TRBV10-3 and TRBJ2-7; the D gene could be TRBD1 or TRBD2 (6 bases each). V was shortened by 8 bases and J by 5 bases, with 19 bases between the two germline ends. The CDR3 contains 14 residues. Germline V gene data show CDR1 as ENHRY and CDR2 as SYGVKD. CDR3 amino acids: CAISVGGNWNEQYF. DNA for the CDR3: TGTGCCATCTCGGTCGGGGGCAATTGGAACGAGCAGTACTTC.

The CDR3 sequence is CASSYSVGDQYF. The CDR3, as DNA: TGCGCCAGCAGCTATTCGGTGGGGGACCAGTACTTC. The chain is built from TRBV5-1 and TRBJ2-5; either TRBD1 or TRBD2 may fit D (5 bases each). Germline loops: CDR1 SGHRS, CDR2 YFSETQ. The V end lost 3 bases, the J end lost 10 bases, and 13 bases lay between the germline ends. CDR3 length equals 12 residues.

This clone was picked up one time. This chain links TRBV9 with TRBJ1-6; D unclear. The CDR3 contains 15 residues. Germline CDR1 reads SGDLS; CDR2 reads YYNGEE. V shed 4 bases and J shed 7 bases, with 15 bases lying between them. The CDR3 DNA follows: TGTGCCAGCAGCCCCCGTCCCTCGGCGAATTCACCCCTCCACTTT. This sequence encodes CASSPRPSANSPLHF.

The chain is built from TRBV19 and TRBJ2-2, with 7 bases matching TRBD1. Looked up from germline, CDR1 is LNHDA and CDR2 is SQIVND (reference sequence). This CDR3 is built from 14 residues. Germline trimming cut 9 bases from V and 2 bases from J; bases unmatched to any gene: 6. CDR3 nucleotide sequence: TGTGCCAGCCGAGGGACAGCCAACACCGGGGAGCTGTTTTTT. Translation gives CASRGTANTGELFF.